This record concerns one T cell receptor beta chain sequence. Between the trimmed V and J ends, which lost 4 bases and 5 bases, there was a span of 18 bases. The CDR3 extends over 15 amino acids. Indicated time point: persistent/refractory GD, antithyroid drugs over 5 years with positive TRAb. PBMC-extracted RNA yielded the TCR library. The sample originates from a study of regulatory T cells in long-lasting Graves disease. CDR3-region Arm-PCR and iRepertoire HTBI primers produced the TCR beta libraries. TCRdb used MiXCR to reprocess the multiplex PCR reads, holding one entry per CDR3 protein. The sample has about 460,000 distinct CDR3 sequences, 20% to 25% seen once.

The chain recombines TRBV12-3 or TRBV12-4 with TRBJ2-7, with D possibly being TRBD1 (7 bases). Sequences were derived from peripheral blood mononuclear cells (PBMCs), sampled when the disease was refractory, from a patient treated with antithyroid drugs. This receptor was taken from a female donor with Graves disease. CDR3 residues: CASSSPGRGRNEQYF. In nucleotides, the CDR3 is TGTGCCAGCAGTTCCCCCGGCAGGGGGAGGAACGAGCAGTACTTC.